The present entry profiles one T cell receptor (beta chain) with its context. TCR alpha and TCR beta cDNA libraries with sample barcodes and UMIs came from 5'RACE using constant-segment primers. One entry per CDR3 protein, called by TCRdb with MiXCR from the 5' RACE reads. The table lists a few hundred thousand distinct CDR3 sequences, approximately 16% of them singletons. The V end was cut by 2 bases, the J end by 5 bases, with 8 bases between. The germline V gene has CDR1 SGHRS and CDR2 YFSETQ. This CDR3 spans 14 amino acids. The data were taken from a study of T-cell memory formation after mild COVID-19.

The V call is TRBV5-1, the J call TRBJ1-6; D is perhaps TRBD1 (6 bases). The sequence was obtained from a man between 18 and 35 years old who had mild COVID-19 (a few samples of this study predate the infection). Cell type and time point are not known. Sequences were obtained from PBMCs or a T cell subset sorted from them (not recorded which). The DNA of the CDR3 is TGCGCCAGCAGCTTTTCAGGGGATAATTCACCCCTCCACTTT. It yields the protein CASSFSGDNSPLHF.